The 2 T cell receptor beta chains below come from one sample, sequenced in a study of CD8 T cells in Susac syndrome. Random hexamers served to reverse transcribe roughly 0.45 to 1 ug RNA. A single record per CDR3 protein comes from TCRdb applying MiXCR to the immunoSEQ multiplex PCR reads. The sample contains about 300,000 distinct CDR3 sequences, 70% to 90% of which appear only once. The material sequenced was CD8+ T cells from PBMCs. These receptors originate from a human donor with multiple sclerosis.

The chain uses TRBV20-1 and TRBJ2-7; possible D gene TRBD1, 6 bases. V dropped 3 bases and J dropped 3 bases, with 21 bases sitting between them. CDR1 DFQATT and CDR2 SNEGSKA come from the germline V gene (reference sequence). This CDR3 has 16 amino acids. CDR3 bases: TGCAGTGCTAGGCAGAACAGGGCTAGTAGAGACTACGAGCAGTACTTC. Translated: CSARQNRASRDYEQYF.

The chain has TRBV13 and TRBJ1-5, with TRBD1 matching over 8 bases. The CDR3 runs to 15 residues. Germline CDR1 is PRHDT and CDR2 is FYEKMQ (reference sequence). V was pared by 5 bases and J by 4 bases, with 7 bases of the junction left unmatched. CDR3 DNA: TGTGCCAGCAGCAGCCGGGGACAGGAGAATCAGCCCCAGCATTTT. Encoded protein: CASSSRGQENQPQHF.